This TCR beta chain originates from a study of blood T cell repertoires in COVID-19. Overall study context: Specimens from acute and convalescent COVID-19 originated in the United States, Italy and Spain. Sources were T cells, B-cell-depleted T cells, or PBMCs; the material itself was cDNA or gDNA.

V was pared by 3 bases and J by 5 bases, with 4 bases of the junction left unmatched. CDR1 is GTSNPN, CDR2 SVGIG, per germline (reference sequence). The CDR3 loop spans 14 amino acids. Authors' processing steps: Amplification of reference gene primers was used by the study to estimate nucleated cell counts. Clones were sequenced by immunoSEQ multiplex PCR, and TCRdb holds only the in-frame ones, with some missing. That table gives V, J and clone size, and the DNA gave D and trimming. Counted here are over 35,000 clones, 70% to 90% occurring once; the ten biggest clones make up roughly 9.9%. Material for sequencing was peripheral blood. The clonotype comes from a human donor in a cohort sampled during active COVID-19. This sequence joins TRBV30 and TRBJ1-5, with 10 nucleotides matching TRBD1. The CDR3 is CAWSQDRGYQPQHF. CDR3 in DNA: TGTGCCTGGAGCCAGGACAGGGGGTATCAGCCCCAGCATTTT.